A selection of T cell receptor beta chains follows, all from one sample in a study of vaccination effects on CD4 cells after COVID-19. These receptors lack a known antigen. Sequencing was performed with immunoSEQ multiplex PCR; in TCRdb, only in-frame clones are kept and a portion is missing. Among approximately 70,000 clones listed, around 70% were seen once. Source: CD4+ T cells from PBMCs cultured with HIV peptides, taken before COVID-19 vaccination. These receptors were collected from a human donor who had a prior SARS-CoV-2 infection. Both conserved end residues are part of each CDR3. Each record gives: D gene, J gene, clone size, V gene, CDR3 protein, CDR3 DNA. D genes are given only for firm matches. Size values are once, few and many counts, or a class for expanded clones, and some rows have none.

D gene: TRBD1; J gene: TRBJ2-3; clone size: .; V gene: TRBV7-9; CDR3 protein: CASSSTGTALQYF; CDR3 DNA: TGTGCCAGCAGTTCTACCGGGACAGCATTGCAGTATTTT
D gene: TRBD2; J gene: TRBJ2-7; clone size: .; V gene: TRBV7-2; CDR3 protein: CASSPETSGTYEQYF; CDR3 DNA: TGTGCCAGCAGCCCAGAGACTAGCGGTACCTACGAGCAGTACTTC
D gene: TRBD1; J gene: TRBJ2-7; clone size: .; V gene: TRBV5-1; CDR3 protein: CASSYYYGDRGSYEQYF; CDR3 DNA: TGCGCCAGCAGCTATTACTATGGCGACAGGGGGTCCTACGAGCAGTACTTC
D gene: .; J gene: TRBJ2-1; clone size: once; V gene: TRBV7-2; CDR3 protein: CASSLTGLTKFF; CDR3 DNA: TGTGCCAGCAGCCTCACAGGGCTAACAAAGTTCTTC
D gene: TRBD1; J gene: TRBJ2-5; clone size: .; V gene: TRBV24-1; CDR3 protein: CATSDPGGTGETQYF; CDR3 DNA: TGTGCCACCAGTGACCCAGGGGGCACGGGAGAGACCCAGTACTTC
D gene: TRBD2; J gene: TRBJ2-1; clone size: .; V gene: TRBV2; CDR3 protein: CASSVGLAGGSYNEQFF; CDR3 DNA: TGTGCCAGCAGTGTTGGACTAGCGGGGGGCTCCTACAATGAGCAGTTCTTC
D gene: .; J gene: TRBJ2-1; clone size: .; V gene: TRBV29-1; CDR3 protein: CSVDRESSYNEQFF; CDR3 DNA: TGCAGCGTTGACAGGGAAAGCTCCTACAATGAGCAGTTCTTC
D gene: TRBD2; J gene: TRBJ2-7; clone size: .; V gene: TRBV4-3; CDR3 protein: CASSQGWSGGPSSYEQYF; CDR3 DNA: TGCGCCAGCAGCCAAGGGTGGTCGGGAGGCCCAAGCTCCTACGAGCAGTACTTC
D gene: TRBD1; J gene: TRBJ1-2; clone size: once; V gene: TRBV27; CDR3 protein: CASSLSPRTGDYGYTF; CDR3 DNA: TGTGCCAGCAGTTTATCTCCCAGGACAGGCGACTATGGCTACACCTTC
D gene: TRBD1; J gene: TRBJ1-3; clone size: .; V gene: TRBV5-1; CDR3 protein: CASSSQGAQGNTIYF; CDR3 DNA: TGCGCCAGCAGCTCGCAGGGGGCGCAGGGAAACACCATATATTTT
D gene: TRBD1; J gene: TRBJ2-5; clone size: few; V gene: TRBV25-1; CDR3 protein: CASSPTDRGGETQYF; CDR3 DNA: TGTGCCAGCAGTCCAACAGACAGGGGCGGAGAGACCCAGTACTTC
D gene: .; J gene: TRBJ1-4; clone size: .; V gene: TRBV5-1; CDR3 protein: CASSFVTGGLEKLFF; CDR3 DNA: TGCGCCAGCAGCTTCGTTACAGGTGGTTTGGAAAAACTGTTTTTT
D gene: .; J gene: TRBJ1-6; clone size: few; V gene: TRBV5-6; CDR3 protein: CASSYQSSPLHF; CDR3 DNA: TGTGCCAGCAGCTATCAGTCTTCACCCCTCCACTTT
D gene: .; J gene: TRBJ1-2; clone size: .; V gene: TRBV11-3; CDR3 protein: CASSLRERHGYTF; CDR3 DNA: TGTGCCAGCAGCCTTAGGGAGAGGCATGGCTACACCTTC
D gene: TRBD1; J gene: TRBJ2-3; clone size: .; V gene: TRBV27; CDR3 protein: CASTRTGGLDTQYF; CDR3 DNA: TGTGCCAGCACCAGGACAGGGGGCTTAGATACGCAGTATTTT
D gene: TRBD1; J gene: TRBJ2-5; clone size: once; V gene: TRBV2; CDR3 protein: CASKADGQGEETQYF; CDR3 DNA: TGTGCCAGCAAGGCCGATGGACAGGGCGAAGAGACCCAGTACTTC